This entry concerns a single T cell receptor (beta chain). The antigen is unknown. These data are taken from a study of T cells in localized non-small cell lung cancer. Notes on the study in general: Adjacent lung had a median about 57 of the 100 largest tumor clones.

Germline CDR1 reads MGHRA; CDR2 reads YSYEKL. The CDR3 is made up of 20 amino acids. Deletions cut 0 bases from V and 1 base from J, with 22 bases between. Produced via immunoSEQ multiplex PCR; TCRdb's table is partial and in-frame only. The table has approximately 67,000 clones, 84% seen once. The chain joins TRBV4-1 to TRBJ1-5; weak D call: TRBD1 (5 bases). The receptor was isolated from an older female donor with stage I lung adenocarcinoma. Material: peripheral blood, obtained before any cancer treatment. The CDR3 DNA sequence: TGCGCCAGCAGCCAAGATAGAGTCCCCCCAGGGTCCTTGAGCAATCAGCCCCAGCATTTT. Encoded protein: CASSQDRVPPGSLSNQPQHF.